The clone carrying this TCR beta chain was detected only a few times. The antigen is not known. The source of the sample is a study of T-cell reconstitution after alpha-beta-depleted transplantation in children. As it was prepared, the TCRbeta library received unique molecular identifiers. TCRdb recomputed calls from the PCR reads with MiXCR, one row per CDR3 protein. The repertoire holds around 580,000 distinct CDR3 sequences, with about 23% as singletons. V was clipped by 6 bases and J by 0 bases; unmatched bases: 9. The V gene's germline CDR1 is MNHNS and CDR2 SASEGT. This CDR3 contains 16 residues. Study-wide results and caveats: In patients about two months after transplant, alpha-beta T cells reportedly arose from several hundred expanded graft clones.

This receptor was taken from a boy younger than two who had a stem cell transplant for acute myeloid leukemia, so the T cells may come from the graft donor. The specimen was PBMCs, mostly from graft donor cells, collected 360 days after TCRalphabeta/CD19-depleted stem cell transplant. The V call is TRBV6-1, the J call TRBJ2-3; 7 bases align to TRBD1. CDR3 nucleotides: TGTGCCAGCAGGGGCCTTGGACAGGCTAGCACAGATACGCAGTATTTT. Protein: CASRGLGQASTDTQYF.